A selection of T cell receptor beta chains follows, all from one sample in a study of cytomegalovirus exposure and HLA in healthy donors. Libraries were prepared by immunoSEQ multiplex PCR; TCRdb keeps only in-frame clonotypes and omits some of them. The sample consists of 120,000 or so clones, under 90% of them appearing once. Material for sequencing was PBMCs. These TCRs come from a woman between 18 and 30 years old in good health and CMV-seronegative. Both conserved end residues are part of each CDR3. The D gene is left open where the match is weak. Size tells how often a clone was seen (once, few, many) or the class of an expanded clone, and some rows leave it out.

TRBV7-8	TRBD1	TRBJ1-1	-	TGTGCCAGCAGCACCCCCGGACAGGGGACGAACACTGAAGCTTTCTTT	CASSTPGQGTNTEAFF
TRBV18	-	TRBJ2-7	once	TGTGCCAGCTCACCACCGAGGGGGATCGGCGAGCAGTACTTC	CASSPPRGIGEQYF
TRBV5-1	-	TRBJ2-2	-	TGCGCCAGCAGCCTCTCGACAGGCTACACCGGGGAGCTGTTTTTT	CASSLSTGYTGELFF
TRBV7-9	TRBD2	TRBJ2-7	-	TGTGCCAGCAGCTTAGTTCTAGCGGGAGTAAACTACGAGCAGTACTTC	CASSLVLAGVNYEQYF
TRBV27	TRBD2	TRBJ2-5	-	TGTGCCAGCAGGGGACTAGCAGAGACCCAGTACTTC	CASRGLAETQYF
TRBV30	-	TRBJ2-3	few	TGTGCCTGGAGTCCCGGCACAGATACGCAGTATTTT	CAWSPGTDTQYF
TRBV6-6	-	TRBJ2-3	once	TGTGCCAGCAGCATACAGGGTTCGGTAGATACGCAGTATTTT	CASSIQGSVDTQYF
TRBV5-1	TRBD1	TRBJ2-1	-	TGCGCCAGCAGGTCGTTACAGGGGCTCGGCAATGAGCAGTTCTTC	CASRSLQGLGNEQFF
TRBV14	TRBD2	TRBJ2-1	-	TGTGCCAGCAGCCAAGATCGACTAGCGGGCTTCCTCAATGAGCAGTTCTTC	CASSQDRLAGFLNEQFF
TRBV5-4	-	TRBJ2-7	-	TGTGCCAGCAGCTTGTCTCTCGGGGGAGTACCTGTCTACGAGCAGTACTTC	CASSLSLGGVPVYEQYF
TRBV5-1	-	TRBJ2-1	-	TGCGCCAGCAGCTTCCGAGGAGGGTCCTACAATGAGCAGTTCTTC	CASSFRGGSYNEQFF
TRBV7-9	-	TRBJ2-1	-	TGTGCCAGCAGTTACAGCCAAATCGAGCAGTTCTTC	CASSYSQIEQFF
TRBV12-5	TRBD2	TRBJ2-1	-	TGTGCTAGTGGTTTGGTAAGCGGGAGGGCCGAAAATGAGCAGTTCTTC	CASGLVSGRAENEQFF
TRBV28	-	TRBJ1-1	-	TGTGCCAGCAGTCTCCGGGACAAGAACACTGAAGCTTTCTTT	CASSLRDKNTEAFF
TRBV11-2	TRBD2	TRBJ2-3	-	TGTGCCAGCAGCTTTGGCGGGAGCGAGACAGATACGCAGTATTTT	CASSFGGSETDTQYF
TRBV19	-	TRBJ2-3	-	TGTGCCAGTAGAAGACAGTCTGGCACAGATACGCAGTATTTT	CASRRQSGTDTQYF
TRBV27	-	TRBJ2-6	once	TGTGCCAGCAGTTTAGATAGCTACTCTGGGGCCAACGTCCTGACTTTC	CASSLDSYSGANVLTF
TRBV5-1	-	TRBJ2-3	-	TGCGCCAGCAGCTCTCGGGGCACAGATACGCAGTATTTT	CASSSRGTDTQYF
TRBV30	-	TRBJ2-3	-	TGTGCCTGGAGGCGACTGAGCACAGATACGCAGTATTTT	CAWRRLSTDTQYF
TRBV25-1	TRBD1	TRBJ1-3	-	TGTGCCAGCAGCCCAGGGACAGATTATGGAAACACCATATATTTT	CASSPGTDYGNTIYF
TRBV6-4	-	TRBJ1-1	-	TGTGCCAGCAGTCGGGACCTAGGGGGACCTGAAGCTTTCTTT	CASSRDLGGPEAFF
TRBV18	TRBD1	TRBJ2-7	-	TGTGCCAGCTCACACGGACAGGGTTACCACGAGCAGTACTTC	CASSHGQGYHEQYF
TRBV11-2	-	TRBJ1-2	few	TGTGCCAGCAGCTTAGCACCTCCGGGACGGGAGTTCTATGGCTACACCTTC	CASSLAPPGREFYGYTF
TRBV5-6	TRBD1	TRBJ1-4	-	TGTGCCAGCAGCGCCGGACAGGGAATAGTTGAAAAACTGTTTTTT	CASSAGQGIVEKLFF
TRBV30	-	TRBJ2-1	-	-	CAWSVGSGAREFF
TRBV6-1	TRBD1	TRBJ2-5	-	TGTGCCAGCAGCCTTACAGGGGGAGAGACCCAGTACTTC	CASSLTGGETQYF
TRBV15	-	TRBJ2-7	-	TGTGCCACCAGCCCACAAGACTCCTACGAGCAGTACTTC	CATSPQDSYEQYF
TRBV11-2	-	TRBJ2-7	-	TGTGCCAGCAGCTTAGGCGGAACCTACGAGCAGTACTTC	CASSLGGTYEQYF
TRBV11-2	TRBD1	TRBJ1-1	few	TGTGCCAGCAGCCCGGGACAGGCCCTTGAGGACACTGAAGCTTTCTTT	CASSPGQALEDTEAFF